The 32 T cell receptor beta chains given below trace back to one sample, sequenced in a study of control samples from healthy donors and cancer patients. Measured with immunoSEQ multiplex PCR; TCRdb has only the in-frame clones, and not every one. The sample holds tens of thousands of clones, roughly 94% seen once. The material sequenced was blood. All receptors come from a man in his 60s in good health.

This rearrangement joins TRBV13 to TRBJ2-2; D remains ambiguous. There are 17 residues in the CDR3. The germline V gene has CDR1 PRHDT and CDR2 FYEKMQ (reference sequence). V was shortened by 3 bases and J by 0 bases, with 14 bases between the two germline ends. CDR3 region: CASSFLDQYPNTGELFF. The CDR3 DNA reads as TGTGCCAGCAGCTTTTTGGACCAGTACCCGAACACCGGGGAGCTGTTTTTT.

The J gene is TRBJ1-2, the V gene TRBV19; possibly TRBD1 for D (5 bases). Trimming pared 0 bases from V and 4 bases from J, leaving 9 bases between. The CDR3 extends over 14 amino acids. Germline-derived CDR1 and CDR2 are LNHDA and SQIVND (reference sequence). CDR3: CASSIDGTGYGYTF. CDR3 sequence (DNA): TGTGCCAGTAGTATAGACGGGACTGGCTATGGCTACACCTTC. Full variable domain (outside the CDR3, taken from reference TRBV19 and TRBJ1-2): DGGITQSPKYLFRKEGQNVTLSCEQNLNHDAMYWYRQDPGQGLRLIYYSQIVNDFQKGDIAEGYSVSREKKESFPLTVTSAQKNPTAFYLCASSIDGTGYGYTFGSGTRLTVV.

V usage is TRBV18 and J usage is TRBJ1-3, with D tentatively TRBD1 (5 bases). The V end was cut by 1 base, the J end by 3 bases, with 10 bases between. CDR1 KGHSH and CDR2 LQKENI come from the germline V gene. The CDR3 has 15 residues. The CDR3 DNA reads as TGTGCCAGCTCACCACTGGCAGGGCTTGGAAACACCATATATTTT. This codes for CASSPLAGLGNTIYF.

The chain recombines TRBV9 with TRBJ2-7; tentatively, D is TRBD1 (5 bases). Germline CDR1 is SGDLS and CDR2 is YYNGEE. V lost 0 bases and J 0 bases, leaving 10 bases between the germline ends. The CDR3 is made up of 15 amino acids. CDR3 protein: CASSVGGQVSYEQYF. Here the CDR3 DNA reads TGTGCCAGCAGCGTAGGGGGCCAGGTCTCCTACGAGCAGTACTTC.

The chain employs TRBV18 and TRBJ1-2, with 10 bases aligning to TRBD1. This CDR3 has 13 amino acids. Looked up from germline, CDR1 is KGHSH and CDR2 is LQKENI. Germline trimming cut 3 bases from V and 6 bases from J; bases unmatched to any gene: 1. CDR3 loop: CASSPGQGNGYTF. CDR3 coding DNA: TGTGCCAGCTCACCGGGACAGGGGAATGGCTACACCTTC.

The chain uses TRBV6-2 or TRBV6-3 and TRBJ1-5; 10 positions agree with TRBD1. CDR3 length: 16 amino acids. Trimming at V came to 5 bases and at J to 7 bases, leaving 11 bases not matched to a gene. Germline CDR1 is MNHEY and CDR2 is SVGEGT. CDR3 bases: TGTGCCAGCAGTCGTCATACCGGGACAGGGGTCCAGCCCCAGCATTTT. It is translated as CASSRHTGTGVQPQHF.

The chain carries TRBV3-1 (or the pseudogene TRBV3-2) and TRBJ2-1, with a possible D match to TRBD2 (6 bases). Germline lookup yields CDR1 LGHDT and CDR2 YNNKEL (reference sequence). The length of the CDR3 is 14 residues. Trimming shortened V by 5 bases and J by 10 bases, and 18 bases separated the two germline ends. CDR3 sequence (DNA): TGTGCCAGCAGCGTACCGGGACTGGAATACGAGCAGTTCTTC. Protein: CASSVPGLEYEQFF.

The chain uses TRBV2 and TRBJ1-6, with D tentatively TRBD1 (5 bases). Trimming pared 3 bases from V and 2 bases from J, leaving 11 bases between. The germline CDR1 and CDR2 sequences are SNHLY and FYNNEI. The CDR3 totals 16 residues. The DNA for the CDR3 is TGTGCCAGCAGTGATAGGGGAGATCCCTATAATTCACCCCTCCACTTT. The encoded protein is CASSDRGDPYNSPLHF.

The chain recombines TRBV6-2 or TRBV6-3 with TRBJ2-7; 9 nucleotides match TRBD2. The CDR3 runs to 15 residues. The germline gives CDR1 MNHEY, CDR2 SVGEGT. V lost 3 bases to trimming and J lost 2 bases; unmatched junction nucleotides: 5. The CDR3 sequence: CASSYWASGTYEQYF. The CDR3 DNA follows: TGTGCCAGCAGTTATTGGGCTAGCGGGACCTACGAGCAGTACTTC.

This clone was recorded once. This chain connects TRBV2 to TRBJ2-3; no firm D call. The length of the CDR3 is 14 residues. From germline, CDR1 is SNHLY and CDR2 FYNNEI. Trimming left V 3 bases short and J 0 bases short, with 7 bases between. CDR3 DNA: TGTGCCAGCAGTGACCTTCCTAGCACAGATACGCAGTATTTT. Amino acid sequence: CASSDLPSTDTQYF.

The V call is TRBV12-3 or TRBV12-4, the J call TRBJ1-6; D remains unclear. There are 11 residues in the CDR3. V was clipped by 6 bases and J by 10 bases, with 7 bases between them. CDR3 nucleotide sequence: TGTGCCAGCAGGGGTGGGTCACCCCTCCACTTT. Protein sequence: CASRGGSPLHF.

The chain employs TRBV7-6 and TRBJ2-7, with TRBD1 matching 7 bases. The germline V gene encodes CDR1 SGHVS and CDR2 FNYEAQ. Trimming took 1 base from V and 5 from J; bases not matched to a gene: 2. This CDR3 has 13 residues. The CDR3 DNA is TGTGCCAGCAGCTTAGGAGGGGGCAACGAGCAGTACTTC. Protein product: CASSLGGGNEQYF. Complete variable domain (other parts from reference TRBV7-6 and TRBJ2-7): GAGVSQSPRYKVTKRGQDVALRCDPISGHVSLYWYRQALGQGPEFLTYFNYEAQQDKSGLPNDRFSAERPEGSISTLTIQRTEQRDSAMYRCASSLGGGNEQYFGPGTRLTVT.

This clone was recorded once. The chain carries TRBV2 and TRBJ1-4; D is possibly TRBD1 (5 bases). In germline, CDR1 is SNHLY, CDR2 FYNNEI. V dropped 7 bases and J dropped 4 bases, with 10 bases sitting between them. This CDR3 region has 13 residues. DNA of the CDR3: TGTGCCAGCAACCGTGGGGGTAATGAAAAACTGTTTTTT. Protein: CASNRGGNEKLFF.

About this clone itself: The same CDR3 also results from other DNA sequences found in this sample. V gene TRBV28 combines with J gene TRBJ2-1; D not resolved. The ends were cut back, 2 bases at V and 4 bases at J, with 3 bases in the middle. CDR1 is MDHEN and CDR2 is SYDVKM in the germline V gene. The CDR3 runs 12 residues. The chain's CDR3 is CASSLSYNEQFF. CDR3 nucleotides: TGTGCCAGCAGTTTAAGTTACAATGAGCAGTTCTTC.

This clone was detected once. The J gene is TRBJ2-2, the V gene TRBV30, with D unclear. Germline V gives CDR1 GTSNPN, CDR2 SVGIG (reference sequence). The CDR3 is 17 residues long. V dropped 1 base and J dropped 1 base, with 16 bases sitting between them. In nucleotides, the CDR3 is TGTGCCTGGAGTGAGATGGCCAGATCTTGGAACACCGGGGAGCTGTTTTTT. Its protein product is CAWSEMARSWNTGELFF.

V usage is TRBV11-3 and J usage is TRBJ2-3, with D perhaps TRBD2 (5 bases). CDR3 size: 14 residues. V lost 5 bases, J lost 4 bases, and 13 bases lay in between. CDR1 and CDR2 from the germline V gene are SGHNT and YENEEA. The chain's CDR3 is CASSHAPSSDTQYF. CDR3 sequence (DNA): TGTGCCAGCAGCCACGCCCCTAGCTCAGATACGCAGTATTTT.

The chain's CDR3 is CAWRDNQETQYF. The CDR3 DNA sequence: TGTGCCTGGAGAGACAACCAAGAGACCCAGTACTTC. The V call is TRBV30, the J call TRBJ2-5; the D is unclear. V was cut by 3 bases and J by 0 bases, with 5 bases left in between. The CDR3 sequence is 12 residues long. Germline lookup yields CDR1 GTSNPN and CDR2 SVGIG (reference sequence).

The chain is built from TRBV13 and TRBJ2-1; tentatively, D is TRBD1 (6 bases). The CDR3 is 15 amino acids. The germline CDR1 and CDR2 sequences are PRHDT and FYEKMQ (reference sequence). V shed 5 bases and J shed 2 bases, with 13 bases lying between them. CDR3 in amino acids: CASSRTGTPYNEQFF. The CDR3 bases are TGTGCCAGCAGCCGCACCGGGACACCCTACAATGAGCAGTTCTTC.

The chain links TRBV18 to TRBJ2-7; no reliable D call. The CDR3 runs 14 residues. Looked up from germline, CDR1 is KGHSH and CDR2 is LQKENI. V was trimmed by 6 bases and J by 1 base, leaving 13 bases between them. The CDR3 region is CASSRDLSSYEQYF. The CDR3 nucleotides read TGTGCCAGCTCCCGCGACTTGTCATCCTACGAGCAGTACTTC.

V is TRBV2 and J is TRBJ2-7; D is possibly TRBD2 (5 bases). Per the germline V gene, CDR1 is SNHLY and CDR2 is FYNNEI. V was trimmed by 7 bases and J by 5 bases, leaving 12 bases between them. The CDR3 is 12 residues long. CDR3: CASKEAFNEQYF. In DNA form, the CDR3 reads TGTGCCAGCAAGGAGGCGTTCAACGAGCAGTACTTC.

This clone came up once. The CDR3 region is CASSMTGLNTEAFF. CDR3 coding DNA: TGTGCCAGCAGTATGACAGGGTTGAACACTGAAGCTTTCTTT. V and J are TRBV27 and TRBJ1-1, with 7 nucleotides matching TRBD1. The length of the CDR3 is 14 residues. The germline V gene has CDR1 MNHEY and CDR2 SMNVEV (reference sequence). With 5 bases clipped from V and 0 bases from J, the junction kept 3 bases outside the gene matches.

The chain recombines TRBV24-1 with TRBJ1-1; D not resolved. Trimming shortened V by 5 bases and J by 4 bases, and 10 bases separated the two germline ends. This CDR3 comprises 13 residues. CDR1 and CDR2 from the germline V gene are KGHDR and SFDVKD. The CDR3: CATSGPPGTEAFF. The CDR3 DNA reads as TGTGCCACCAGTGGACCCCCTGGCACTGAAGCTTTCTTT.

The CDR3 DNA reads TGTGCCAGCAGCCCCGATGGGAGGGGCTCCTACGAGCAGTACTTC. Its protein product is CASSPDGRGSYEQYF. The chain recombines TRBV3-1 (or the pseudogene TRBV3-2) with TRBJ2-7; TRBD2 aligns across 7 bases. V gave up 4 bases and J gave up 0 bases; unmatched junction bases: 6. The CDR3 extends over 15 amino acids. The V gene's germline CDR1 is LGHDT and CDR2 YNNKEL (reference sequence).

The V and J genes are TRBV7-3 and TRBJ2-2; TRBD2 agrees at 7 bases. The germline CDR1 and CDR2 sequences are SGHTA and FQGTGA. The CDR3 has 16 residues. V lost 3 bases to trimming and J lost 7 bases; unmatched junction nucleotides: 11. The CDR3 nucleotides are TGTGCCAGCAGCTTGGAGGGACCTAGCGGTCACGGGGAGCTGTTTTTT. Translation: CASSLEGPSGHGELFF. Variable domain in full (rest from reference TRBV7-3 and TRBJ2-2): GAGVSQTPSNKVTEKGKYVELRCDPISGHTALYWYRQSLGQGPEFLIYFQGTGAADDSGLPNDRFFAVRPEGSVSTLKIQRTERGDSAVYLCASSLEGPSGHGELFFGEGSRLTVL.

This chain connects TRBV10-1 to TRBJ2-2; unclear D gene. V shed 2 bases and J shed 9 bases, with 13 bases lying between them. CDR1 and CDR2 from the germline V gene are WNHNN and SYGVQD (reference sequence). The CDR3 loop spans 14 amino acids. This chain's CDR3 is CASSELTRTWELFF. The CDR3 DNA is TGCGCCAGCAGTGAGCTGACACGAACCTGGGAGCTGTTTTTT.

The chain links TRBV5-1 to TRBJ2-3, with 7 bases aligning to TRBD1. Germline CDR1 is SGHRS and CDR2 is YFSETQ. CDR3 size: 16 residues. V lost 5 bases and J lost 0; bases outside the gene matches: 9. The CDR3 sequence: CASRRTGILSTDTQYF. The DNA of the CDR3 is TGCGCCAGCAGAAGGACAGGAATTCTTAGCACAGATACGCAGTATTTT.

The chain uses TRBV6-6 and TRBJ2-7; D not resolved. This CDR3 is built from 13 residues. Germline lookup yields CDR1 MNHNY and CDR2 SVGAGI (reference sequence). V dropped 0 bases and J dropped 3 bases, with 6 bases sitting between them. The CDR3 DNA sequence: TGTGCCAGCAGTTACTCCTTCGGCTACGAGCAGTACTTC. This translates into CASSYSFGYEQYF.

The chain joins TRBV3-1 (or the pseudogene TRBV3-2) to TRBJ1-6; D perhaps matches TRBD1 (5 bases). The CDR3 is made up of 13 amino acids. With 3 bases removed from V and 8 bases from J, the gap between germline ends came to 8 bases. Germline V gene lookup returns CDR1 LGHDT and CDR2 YNNKEL (reference sequence). CDR3 sequence: CASSQLGDSPLHF. CDR3 DNA sequence: TGTGCCAGCAGCCAGTTGGGGGATTCACCCCTCCACTTT.

V is TRBV28 and J is TRBJ2-7; possible D gene TRBD1, 6 bases. Germline V gives CDR1 MDHEN, CDR2 SYDVKM. Trimming took off 8 bases at V and 7 bases at J, with 12 bases between the two ends. The CDR3 sequence is 11 residues long. CDR3 region: CASGGQTEQYF. The CDR3 bases are TGTGCCAGCGGGGGCCAGACAGAGCAGTACTTC. The variable domain in full, with the rest retrieved from reference TRBV28 and TRBJ2-7, is DVKVTQSSRYLVKRTGEKVFLECVQDMDHENMFWYRQDPGLGLRLIYFSYDVKMKEKGDIPEGYSVSREKKERFSLILESASTNQTSMYLCASGGQTEQYFGPGTRLTVT.

The chain links TRBV27 to TRBJ1-1; a weak D match, TRBD1 (5 bases). CDR1 is MNHEY and CDR2 is SMNVEV in the germline V gene (reference sequence). This CDR3 spans 14 amino acids. Trimming cost V 5 bases and J 0 bases, with 10 bases left between them. The CDR3 loop is CASSPPGLNTEAFF. The CDR3 coding sequence is TGTGCCAGCAGTCCCCCAGGGTTGAACACTGAAGCTTTCTTT.

CDR3 sequence (DNA): TGTGCCAGCAGCTTTAACCCAGGAGTGGACTACACCTTC. This encodes CASSFNPGVDYTF. The gene calls are TRBV7-8 and TRBJ1-2, with D unresolved. Germline CDR1 is SGHVS and CDR2 is FQNEAQ. The length of the CDR3 is 13 residues. V gave up 3 bases and J gave up 10 bases, with 15 bases separating them.

V and J are TRBV15 and TRBJ1-6, with a possible D match to TRBD1 (5 bases). V was pared by 5 bases and J by 10 bases, with 9 bases between. CDR3 length equals 12 residues. Germline V gives CDR1 LNHNV, CDR2 YYDKDF (reference sequence). CDR3 protein: CATSSQVSPLHF. The CDR3 region has the DNA TGTGCCACCAGCTCACAGGTATCACCCCTCCACTTT.